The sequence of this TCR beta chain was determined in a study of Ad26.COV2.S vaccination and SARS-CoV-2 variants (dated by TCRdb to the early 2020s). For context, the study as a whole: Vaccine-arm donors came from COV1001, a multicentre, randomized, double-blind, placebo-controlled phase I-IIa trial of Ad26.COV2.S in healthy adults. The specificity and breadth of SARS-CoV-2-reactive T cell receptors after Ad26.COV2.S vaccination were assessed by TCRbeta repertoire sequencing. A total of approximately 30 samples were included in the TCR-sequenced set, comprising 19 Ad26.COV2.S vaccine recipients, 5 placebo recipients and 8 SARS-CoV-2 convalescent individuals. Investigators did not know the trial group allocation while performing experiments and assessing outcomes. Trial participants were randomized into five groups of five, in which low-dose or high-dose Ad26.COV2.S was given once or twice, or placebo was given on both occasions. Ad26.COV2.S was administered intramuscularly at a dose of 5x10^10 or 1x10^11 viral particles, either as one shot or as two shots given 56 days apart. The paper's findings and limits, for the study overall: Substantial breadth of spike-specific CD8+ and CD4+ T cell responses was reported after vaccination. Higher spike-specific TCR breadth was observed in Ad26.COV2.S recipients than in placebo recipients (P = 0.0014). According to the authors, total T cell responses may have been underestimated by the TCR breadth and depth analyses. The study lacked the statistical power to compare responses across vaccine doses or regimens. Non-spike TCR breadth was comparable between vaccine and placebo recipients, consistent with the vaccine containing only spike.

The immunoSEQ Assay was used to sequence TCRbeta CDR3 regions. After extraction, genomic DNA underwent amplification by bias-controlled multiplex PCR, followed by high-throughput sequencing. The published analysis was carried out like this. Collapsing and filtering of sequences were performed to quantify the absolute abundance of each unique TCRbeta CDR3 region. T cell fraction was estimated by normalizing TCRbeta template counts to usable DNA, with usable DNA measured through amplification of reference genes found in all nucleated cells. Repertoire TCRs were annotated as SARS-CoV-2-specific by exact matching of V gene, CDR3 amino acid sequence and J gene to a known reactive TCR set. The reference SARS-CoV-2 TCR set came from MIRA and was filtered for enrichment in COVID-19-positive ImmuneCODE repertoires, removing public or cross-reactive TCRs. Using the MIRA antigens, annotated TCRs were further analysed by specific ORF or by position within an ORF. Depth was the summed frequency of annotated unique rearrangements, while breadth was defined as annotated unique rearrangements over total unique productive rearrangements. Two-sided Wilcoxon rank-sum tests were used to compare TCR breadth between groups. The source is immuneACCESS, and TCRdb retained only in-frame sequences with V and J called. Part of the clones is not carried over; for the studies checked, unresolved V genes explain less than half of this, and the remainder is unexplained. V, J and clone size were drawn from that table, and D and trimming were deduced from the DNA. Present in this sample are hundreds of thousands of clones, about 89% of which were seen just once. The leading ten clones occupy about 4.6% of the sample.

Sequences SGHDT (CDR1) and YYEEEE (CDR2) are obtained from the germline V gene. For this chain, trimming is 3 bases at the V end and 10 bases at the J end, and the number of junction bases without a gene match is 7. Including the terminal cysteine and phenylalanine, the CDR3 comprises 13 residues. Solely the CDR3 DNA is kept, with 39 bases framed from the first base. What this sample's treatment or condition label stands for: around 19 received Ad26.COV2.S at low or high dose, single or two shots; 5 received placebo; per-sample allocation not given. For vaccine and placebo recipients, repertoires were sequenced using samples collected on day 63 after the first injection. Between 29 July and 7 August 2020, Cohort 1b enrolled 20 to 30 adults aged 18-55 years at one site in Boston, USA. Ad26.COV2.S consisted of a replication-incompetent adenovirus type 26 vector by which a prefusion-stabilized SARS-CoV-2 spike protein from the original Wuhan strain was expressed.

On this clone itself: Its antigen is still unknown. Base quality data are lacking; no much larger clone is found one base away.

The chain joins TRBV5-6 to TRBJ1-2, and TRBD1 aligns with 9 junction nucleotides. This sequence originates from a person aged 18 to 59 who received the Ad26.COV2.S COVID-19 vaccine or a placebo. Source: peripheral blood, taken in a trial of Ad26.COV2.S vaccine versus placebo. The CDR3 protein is CASSWDREEVYTF. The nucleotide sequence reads TGTGCCAGCAGCTGGGACAGGGAAGAAGTCTACACCTTC.